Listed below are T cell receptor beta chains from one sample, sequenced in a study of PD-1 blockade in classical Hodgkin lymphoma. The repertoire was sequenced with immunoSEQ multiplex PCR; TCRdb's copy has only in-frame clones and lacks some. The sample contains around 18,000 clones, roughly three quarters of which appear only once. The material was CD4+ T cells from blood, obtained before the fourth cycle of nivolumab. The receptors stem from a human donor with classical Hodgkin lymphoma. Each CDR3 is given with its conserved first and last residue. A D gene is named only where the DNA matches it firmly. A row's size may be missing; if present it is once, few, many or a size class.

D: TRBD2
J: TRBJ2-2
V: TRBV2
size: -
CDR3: CASSANGLASGELFF
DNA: TGTGCCAGCAGCGCCAATGGACTAGCCTCCGGGGAGCTGTTTTTT

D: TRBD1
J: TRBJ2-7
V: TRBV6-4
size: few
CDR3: CASRTGSSYEQYF
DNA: TGTGCCAGCAGGACAGGGAGCTCCTACGAGCAGTACTTC

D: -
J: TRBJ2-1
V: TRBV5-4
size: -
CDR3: CASSPNAGYYNEQFF
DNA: TGTGCCAGCAGCCCGAACGCGGGGTACTACAATGAGCAGTTCTTC

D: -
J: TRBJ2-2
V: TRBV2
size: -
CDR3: CASSERGVNTGELFF
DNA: TGTGCCAGCAGTGAACGTGGCGTCAACACCGGGGAGCTGTTTTTT

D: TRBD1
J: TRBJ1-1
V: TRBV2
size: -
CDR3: CASTGDRGRNTEAFF
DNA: TGTGCCAGCACTGGGGACAGGGGACGGAACACTGAAGCTTTCTTT

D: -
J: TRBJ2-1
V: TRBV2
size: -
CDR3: CASAKLGGSYNEQFF
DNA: TGTGCCAGCGCCAAACTAGGTGGATCCTACAATGAGCAGTTCTTC

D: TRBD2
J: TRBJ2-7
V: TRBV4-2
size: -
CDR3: CASSLGGLAGLGYEQYF
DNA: TGTGCCAGCAGCTTAGGGGGACTAGCGGGGTTAGGATACGAGCAGTACTTC

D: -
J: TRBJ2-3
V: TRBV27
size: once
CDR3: CASSLRPGLHPPNTQYF
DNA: TGTGCCAGCAGTTTACGTCCGGGACTTCACCCCCCTAATACGCAGTATTTT

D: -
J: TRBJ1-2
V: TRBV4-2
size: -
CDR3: CASSQDRTAGNFYGYTF
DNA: TGTGCCAGCAGCCAAGACCGTACGGCGGGGAACTTCTATGGCTACACCTTC

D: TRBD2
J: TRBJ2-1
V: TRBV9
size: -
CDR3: CASSQGLAGYNEQFF
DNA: TGTGCCAGCAGCCAGGGACTAGCGGGCTACAATGAGCAGTTCTTC

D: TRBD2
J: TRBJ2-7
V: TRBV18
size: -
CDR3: CASSPGTSGLRNEQYF
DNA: TGTGCCAGCTCACCCGGGACTAGCGGGCTGCGAAACGAGCAGTACTTC

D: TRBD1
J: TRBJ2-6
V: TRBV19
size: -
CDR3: CASRRQGPGANVLTF
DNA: TGTGCCAGTAGGAGACAGGGCCCTGGGGCCAACGTCCTGACTTTC

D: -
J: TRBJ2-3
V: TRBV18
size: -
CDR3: CASSPRRGADTQYF
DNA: TGTGCCAGCTCACCACGCAGGGGCGCAGATACGCAGTATTTT

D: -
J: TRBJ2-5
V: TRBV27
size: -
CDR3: CASSQGWGEYQETQYF
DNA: TGTGCCAGCAGCCAAGGGTGGGGGGAGTACCAAGAGACCCAGTACTTC

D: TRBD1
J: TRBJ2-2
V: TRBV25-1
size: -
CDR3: CASSRQGNTGELFF
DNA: TGTGCCAGCAGTAGACAGGGGAACACCGGGGAGCTGTTTTTT

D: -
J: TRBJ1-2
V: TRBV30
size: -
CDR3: CAWSVRGGTGGYTF
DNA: TGTGCCTGGAGTGTACGAGGGGGGACCGGGGGCTACACCTTC

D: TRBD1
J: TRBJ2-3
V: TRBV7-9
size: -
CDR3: CASSLATGGIDTQYF
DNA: TGTGCCAGCAGCTTAGCGACAGGGGGCATAGATACGCAGTATTTT

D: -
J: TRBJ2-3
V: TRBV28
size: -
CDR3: CASSLQGTDTQYF
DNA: TGTGCCAGCAGTTTGCAGGGCACAGATACGCAGTATTTT

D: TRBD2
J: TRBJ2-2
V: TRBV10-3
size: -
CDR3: CAISDRSGAPGELFF
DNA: TGTGCCATCAGTGATAGAAGCGGGGCCCCCGGGGAGCTGTTTTTT

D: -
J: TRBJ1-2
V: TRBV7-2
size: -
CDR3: CASSPGHGRYGYTF
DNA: TGTGCCAGCAGCCCAGGTCACGGAAGATATGGCTACACCTTC

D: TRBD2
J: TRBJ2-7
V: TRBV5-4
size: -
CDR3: CASSSKREGLYEQYF
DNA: TGTGCCAGCAGCTCGAAGCGGGAGGGCCTCTACGAGCAGTACTTC

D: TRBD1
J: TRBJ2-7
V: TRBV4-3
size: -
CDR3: CASSQGGTGGGEQYF
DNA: TGCGCCAGCAGCCAGGGGGGGACAGGGGGCGGTGAGCAGTACTTC

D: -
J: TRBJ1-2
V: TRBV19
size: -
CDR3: CASRPNRDGNYGYTF
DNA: TGTGCCAGTAGACCGAACCGGGACGGCAACTATGGCTACACCTTC

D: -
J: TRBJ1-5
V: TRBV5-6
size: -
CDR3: CASSIGHSNQPQHF
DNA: TGTGCCAGCAGCATTGGACATAGCAATCAGCCCCAGCATTTT

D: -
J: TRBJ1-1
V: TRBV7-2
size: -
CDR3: CASSLVFGANTEAFF
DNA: TGTGCCAGCAGCTTAGTCTTCGGGGCGAACACTGAAGCTTTCTTT

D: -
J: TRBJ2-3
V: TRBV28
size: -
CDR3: CASSPRLPDTQYF
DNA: TGTGCCAGCAGTCCCCGACTCCCGGATACGCAGTATTTT

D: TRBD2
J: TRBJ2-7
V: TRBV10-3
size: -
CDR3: CAITETSRGEQYF
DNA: TGTGCCATCACCGAGACTAGCCGGGGCGAGCAGTACTTC

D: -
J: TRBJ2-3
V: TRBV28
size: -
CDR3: CASISGQGTDTQYF
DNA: TGTGCCAGCATCTCTGGGCAGGGGACAGATACGCAGTATTTT

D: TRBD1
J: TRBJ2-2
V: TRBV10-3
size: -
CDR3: CAIRRTGENTGELFF
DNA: TGTGCCATCAGGAGGACAGGGGAGAACACCGGGGAGCTGTTTTTT

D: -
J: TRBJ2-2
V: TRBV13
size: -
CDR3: CASSPGSPTINGELFF
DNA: TGTGCCAGCAGCCCAGGCAGCCCCACTATAAACGGGGAGCTGTTTTTT

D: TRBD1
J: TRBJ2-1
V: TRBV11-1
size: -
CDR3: CASSPQRWQGARDEQFF
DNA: TGTGCCAGCAGCCCACAAAGGTGGCAGGGGGCAAGGGATGAGCAGTTCTTC

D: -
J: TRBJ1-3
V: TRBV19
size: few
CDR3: CASSTQQSSGNTIYF
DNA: TGTGCCAGTAGCACTCAACAGTCCTCTGGAAACACCATATATTTT

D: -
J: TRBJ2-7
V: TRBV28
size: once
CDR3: CASSQWGSGKREQYF
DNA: TGTGCCAGCAGTCAATGGGGGTCAGGGAAGCGCGAGCAGTACTTC